This is a list of T cell receptor beta chains from one sample in a study of radiation and T cells in renal cell carcinoma. Libraries were prepared by immunoSEQ multiplex PCR; TCRdb keeps only in-frame clonotypes and omits some of them. The sample lists 20,000 to 25,000 clones; over 70% were seen once. The material sequenced was blood, taken from a patient whose treatment included radiotherapy and nephrectomy. The receptors were gathered from a man aged 55 to 70 with renal cell carcinoma. Both conserved end residues are part of each CDR3. The D gene is left open where the match is weak. Not every row has a clone size; where given, it reads once, few, many or a size class.

size	V	D	J	DNA	CDR3
NA	TRBV30	NA	TRBJ1-6	TGTGCCTGGAGTGTACCACAGCCGCTAAGACATTCACCCCTCCACTTT	CAWSVPQPLRHSPLHF
NA	TRBV7-9	TRBD1	TRBJ1-4	TGTGCCAGCAGCTTAGGGACAGGGATGGATGAAAAACTGTTTTTT	CASSLGTGMDEKLFF
NA	TRBV5-6	NA	TRBJ1-5	TGTGCCAGCAGCTTCGACAGGTTTAGCAATCAGCCCCAGCATTTT	CASSFDRFSNQPQHF
NA	TRBV7-9	NA	TRBJ2-3	TGTGCCAGCAGCTTAGATTCGGTTACAGATACGCAGTATTTT	CASSLDSVTDTQYF
once	TRBV19	NA	TRBJ2-7	TGTGCCAGTAGTACAGGACATTACGAGCAGTACTTC	CASSTGHYEQYF
NA	TRBV14	NA	TRBJ2-7	TGTGCCAGCAGCCAGGTCGAGACAGGCTCCTACGAGCAGTACTTC	CASSQVETGSYEQYF
few	TRBV5-1	NA	TRBJ1-2	TGCGCCAGCAGCTATGGGGGGTATGGCTACACCTTC	CASSYGGYGYTF
NA	TRBV5-4	NA	TRBJ2-3	TGTGCCAGCAGCTTGGCAGCCTATTCTAGCACAGATACGCAGTATTTT	CASSLAAYSSTDTQYF
NA	TRBV7-9	NA	TRBJ1-3	TGTGCCAGCAGCTGGACGGTCTCTGGAAACACCATATATTTT	CASSWTVSGNTIYF
NA	TRBV7-2	NA	TRBJ1-1	TGTGCCAGCACTCCAGCCGGGACCTCCAATGGAGCTTTCTTT	CASTPAGTSNGAFF
NA	TRBV10-3	TRBD2	TRBJ2-5	TGTGCCATCAGTGAGTCCCCGGGACTAGCGGTAGAGACCCAGTACTTC	CAISESPGLAVETQYF
NA	TRBV6-6	TRBD2	TRBJ2-7	TGTGCCAGCAGCAAAGCCTTAGCGGGAGTAGACGAGCAGTACTTC	CASSKALAGVDEQYF
NA	TRBV11-3	NA	TRBJ1-1	TGTGCCAGCAGCTTGGATGGTCGAGGAGCTTTCTTT	CASSLDGRGAFF
NA	TRBV19	NA	TRBJ2-3	TGTGCCAGTAGTGTCCAGTCCACAGATACGCAGTATTTT	CASSVQSTDTQYF
NA	TRBV5-6	TRBD2	TRBJ2-1	TGTGCCAGCAGCTCCGGGACTAGCCGTCAATCCTACAATGAGCAGTTCTTC	CASSSGTSRQSYNEQFF
NA	TRBV7-3	NA	TRBJ2-1	TGTGCCAGCAGCTCCCAGGGGGACTCCCACGTCCTTGAGCAGTTCTTC	CASSSQGDSHVLEQFF
NA	TRBV18	TRBD2	TRBJ2-1	TGTGCCAGCTCACCTAGACTAGCGGAAGATGAGCAGTTCTTC	CASSPRLAEDEQFF
NA	TRBV10-1	TRBD2	TRBJ2-4	TGCGCCAGCAGTCCTTCTAGCGGGGGACTAGCCAAAAACATTCAGTACTTC	CASSPSSGGLAKNIQYF
NA	TRBV7-9	TRBD1	TRBJ1-2	TGTGCCAGCAGCTTGGATTGGACAGGGAGGGATGGCTACACCTTC	CASSLDWTGRDGYTF
once	TRBV7-6	NA	TRBJ2-7	TGTGCCAGCAGCTTAGTGGGGGGTTACGAGCAGTACTTC	CASSLVGGYEQYF
NA	TRBV6-4	NA	TRBJ2-1	TGTGCCAGCAGTCCCCGCCATTGGGCCCGCCCGAGGGATGAGCAGTTCTTC	CASSPRHWARPRDEQFF
NA	TRBV25-1	NA	TRBJ1-6	TGTGCCAGCAGTGTCAAGGGGTCACCCCTCCACTTT	CASSVKGSPLHF
NA	TRBV7-3	TRBD2	TRBJ2-1	TGTGCCAGCAGCTTATCCAGCGGGAGGGCCGGTGAGCAGTTCTTC	CASSLSSGRAGEQFF
NA	TRBV6-5	NA	TRBJ2-2	TGTGCCAGCATTTACTTCCTTGAGAACACCGGGGAGCTGTTTTTT	CASIYFLENTGELFF
NA	TRBV5-5	NA	TRBJ2-2	TGTGCCAGCAGCTTGACCAATGTGTTCGGGGAGCTGTTTTTT	CASSLTNVFGELFF
once	TRBV2	NA	TRBJ1-2	TGTGCCAGCAGTGGTCTCAGGGTGAGCTATGGCTACACCTTC	CASSGLRVSYGYTF
NA	TRBV6-6	NA	TRBJ2-5	TGTGCCAGCAGTTTTCTGGGGACGGAGACCCAGTACTTC	CASSFLGTETQYF
NA	TRBV5-1	TRBD1	TRBJ1-6	TGCGCCAGCAGCGCCGGGACAGGGATTCACTTT	CASSAGTGIHF
NA	TRBV5-1	TRBD1	TRBJ1-2	TGCGCCAGCACCTCTGGAGGGGACAGGGCCAAGGGTGGCTACACCTTC	CASTSGGDRAKGGYTF
NA	TRBV27	NA	TRBJ2-1	TGTGCCAGCAGCCCCGGGGGCTACAATGAGCAGTTCTTC	CASSPGGYNEQFF
NA	TRBV7-6	NA	TRBJ2-1	TGTGCCAGCAGCTTAAATCGGTGGGAGTCTAGGAATGAGCAGTTCTTC	CASSLNRWESRNEQFF
few	TRBV7-2	NA	TRBJ1-2	TGTGCCAGCAGCTTAAGGTCAGGGACTTTCTATGGCTACACCTTC	CASSLRSGTFYGYTF
NA	TRBV7-2	NA	TRBJ2-5	TGTGCCAGCAGCTACAGTTCTCAAGAGACCCAGTACTTC	CASSYSSQETQYF